One and the same sample provided the 10 T cell receptor beta chains below, sequenced in a study of CD8 T cells in Susac syndrome. RNA, at roughly 0.45 to 1 ug, was reverse transcribed with random hexamers. One entry per CDR3 protein, called by TCRdb with MiXCR from the immunoSEQ multiplex PCR reads. Of 150,000 to 200,000 distinct CDR3 sequences in the sample, approximately 94% were seen once. Material for sequencing was CD4+ T cells from PBMCs. Receptors were obtained from a human donor with multiple sclerosis.

On this clonotype: A read error may account for a junction end that differs from germline. J is TRBJ2-3 and V is TRBV11-2; D unclear. The CDR3 runs 13 residues. Germline CDR1 SGHAT, CDR2 FQNNGV. The CDR3 protein is CAGSVPSTDTQYF. The CDR3, as DNA: TGTGCCGGCAGCGTCCCTAGCACAGATACGCAGTATTTT.

This chain links TRBV12-3 or TRBV12-4 with TRBJ2-1; no firm D call. V gave up 3 bases and J gave up 9 bases, with 6 bases separating them. This CDR3 is 11 amino acids long. This CDR3 reads CASSFYAEQFF. The DNA of the CDR3 is TGTGCCAGCAGTTTTTACGCTGAGCAGTTCTTC.

The V and J genes are TRBV3-1 and TRBJ2-1; D remains unclear. Trimming pared 4 bases from V and 9 bases from J, leaving 13 bases between. In germline, CDR1 is LGHDT, CDR2 YNNKEL (reference sequence). CDR3 length: 13 amino acids. The chain's CDR3 is CASSRLDSGEQFF. The CDR3 region has the DNA TGTGCCAGCAGCCGACTCGACTCTGGTGAGCAGTTCTTC.

This clonotype was picked up a small number of times. The chain carries TRBV7-2 and TRBJ2-5; D call uncertain. In germline, CDR1 is SGHTA, CDR2 FQGNSA. The CDR3 has 11 amino acids. V lost 3 bases and J lost 5, with 4 bases in between. DNA of the CDR3: TGTGCCAGCAGCTTGGCTGAGACCCAGTACTTC. Protein product: CASSLAETQYF.

Only one count was recorded for this clonotype. This chain uses TRBV2 with TRBJ1-1, with a weak D call TRBD1 (6 bases). Trimming cost V 5 bases and J 6 bases, with 13 bases left between them. Per the germline V gene, CDR1 is SNHLY and CDR2 is FYNNEI. The CDR3 totals 13 residues. CDR3 amino acids: CASSLTGLAEAFF. The CDR3 DNA sequence: TGTGCCAGCAGTCTGACAGGACTCGCTGAAGCTTTCTTT.

This clonotype was observed once. The chain links TRBV6-5 to TRBJ2-5; 7 bases fit TRBD2. Germline CDR1 and CDR2: MNHEY and SVGAGI. V gave up 8 bases and J gave up 3 bases; unmatched junction bases: 6. This CDR3 has 13 amino acids. In DNA form, the CDR3 reads TGTGCCAGCCGCAACGCGGGAGAAGAGACCCAGTACTTC. As protein: CASRNAGEETQYF.

The genes are TRBV5-1 and TRBJ2-5, with D perhaps TRBD1 (5 bases). Germline lookup yields CDR1 SGHRS and CDR2 YFSETQ. The CDR3 has 12 residues. Trimming cost V 10 bases and J 5 bases, with 15 bases left between them. Here the CDR3 reads CAVTGCSETQYF. CDR3 nucleotides: TGCGCCGTTACAGGATGTTCGGAGACCCAGTACTTC.

The rearrangement links TRBV27 to TRBJ2-7; D gene uncertain. Germline V gene lookup returns CDR1 MNHEY and CDR2 SMNVEV (reference sequence). The CDR3 totals 15 residues. V was trimmed by 0 bases and J by 0 bases, leaving 9 bases between them. The CDR3 nucleotides are TGTGCCAGCAGTTTATCGCTGTCGAGCTCCTACGAGCAGTACTTC. Translation gives CASSLSLSSSYEQYF.

The rearrangement joins TRBV5-6 to TRBJ1-5; D remains unclear. V was cut by 4 bases and J by 1 base, with 24 bases left in between. This CDR3 contains 19 residues. Germline CDR1 reads SGHDT; CDR2 reads YYEEEE. CDR3 sequence reads: CASSAEGLAGVRSNQPQHF. CDR3 DNA sequence: TGTGCCAGCAGCGCCGAGGGCCTCGCCGGGGTCAGGAGCAATCAGCCCCAGCATTTT.

The chain couples TRBV20-1 to TRBJ2-7; a weak D match, TRBD1 (5 bases). The CDR3 is 13 amino acids. V dropped 6 bases and J dropped 2 bases, with 14 bases sitting between them. Per the germline V gene, CDR1 is DFQATT and CDR2 is SNEGSKA (reference sequence). The CDR3 DNA follows: TGCAGTGCACGACAGAGCGAAACCTACGAGCAGTACTTC. This gives the protein CSARQSETYEQYF.